Each of the 30 T cell receptor beta chains below was sequenced from the same sample in a study of CD4+ T cells in melanoma. Clones were read by immunoSEQ multiplex PCR, and TCRdb kept only the in-frame ones, dropping some. The data show more than 7,000 clones, 70% to 80% seen once. Sequenced material: cells from a culture (not recorded whether cultured in vitro). The receptors derive from a human donor with melanoma.

The genes are TRBV19 and TRBJ2-7; TRBD2 might be the D (5 bases). Trimming removed 4 bases at V and 7 bases at J, with 8 bases between. CDR1 is LNHDA, CDR2 SQIVND, per germline (reference sequence). The length of the CDR3 is 11 residues. In DNA, the CDR3 is TGTGCCAGTAGTAACCGCGGGGAGCAGTACTTC. Protein: CASSNRGEQYF. The variable domain in full, completed from reference TRBV19 and TRBJ2-7, reads DGGITQSPKYLFRKEGQNVTLSCEQNLNHDAMYWYRQDPGQGLRLIYYSQIVNDFQKGDIAEGYSVSREKKESFPLTVTSAQKNPTAFYLCASSNRGEQYFGPGTRLTVT.

The gene calls are TRBV5-8 and TRBJ2-7; possibly TRBD1 for D (6 bases). V was clipped by 5 bases and J by 2 bases, with 17 bases between them. The germline V gene has CDR1 SGHTS and CDR2 YDEGEE. CDR3 length: 15 residues. DNA of the CDR3: TGTGCCAGCAGGCCGCCCAGGGGACCCCCCTACGAGCAGTACTTC. It codes for CASRPPRGPPYEQYF.

The V gene is TRBV29-1, the J gene TRBJ2-5, with TRBD2 matching 12 bases. This CDR3 spans 15 amino acids. Trimming removed 4 bases from V and 2 bases from J; junction bases left unmatched: 5. Germline V gives CDR1 SQVTM, CDR2 ANQGSEA. This CDR3 is CSVARTSGIQETQYF. As DNA, the CDR3 is TGCAGCGTTGCCCGGACTAGCGGGATACAAGAGACCCAGTACTTC.

V gene TRBV29-1 combines with J gene TRBJ2-5; TRBD2 might be the D (5 bases). Trimming took off 6 bases at V and 2 bases at J, with 10 bases between the two ends. CDR1 and CDR2 (germline): SQVTM, ANQGSEA. CDR3 length: 12 residues. The CDR3 DNA sequence: TGCAGCGTGTTGAGCGGACAAGAGACCCAGTACTTC. Translation: CSVLSGQETQYF.

This clone has a single count. The gene calls are TRBV19 and TRBJ2-5; D unclear. The germline V gene encodes CDR1 LNHDA and CDR2 SQIVND (reference sequence). Between the trimmed V and J ends, which lost 3 bases and 4 bases, there was a span of 9 bases. The CDR3 is 13 amino acids. The CDR3 coding sequence is TGTGCCAGTAGTATGCACATTCCAGAGACCCAGTACTTC. Translating it yields CASSMHIPETQYF.

This chain links TRBV9 with TRBJ2-2, with 7 bases matching TRBD2. The CDR3 sequence is 15 residues long. V lost 6 bases to trimming and J lost 2 bases; unmatched junction nucleotides: 7. Germline-derived CDR1 and CDR2 are SGDLS and YYNGEE. The CDR3 region is CASKPGTTNTGELFF. As DNA, the CDR3 is TGTGCCAGCAAGCCGGGGACTACTAACACCGGGGAGCTGTTTTTT.

The chain recombines TRBV9 with TRBJ2-2, with TRBD1 matching 9 bases. V trimming: 4 bases; J trimming: 7 bases; junction bases outside the gene matches: 8. The CDR3 has 15 amino acids. The germline V gene has CDR1 SGDLS and CDR2 YYNGEE. In nucleotides, the CDR3 is TGTGCCAGCAGCAGCCGGGACAGGGTGATCGGGGAGCTGTTTTTT. The encoded protein is CASSSRDRVIGELFF.

The chain employs TRBV7-9 and TRBJ2-1, with 15 nucleotides matching TRBD2. CDR1 SEHNR and CDR2 FQNEAQ come from the germline V gene (reference sequence). J gave up 8 bases and V 5 bases, and 10 bases lay outside the gene matches. This CDR3 is 17 amino acids long. Here the CDR3 reads CASSRGLAGGQSDEQFF. The CDR3 bases are TGTGCCAGCAGCAGAGGACTAGCGGGGGGGCAGTCGGATGAGCAGTTCTTC.

As for this clone: This sample includes further DNA sequences coding for the same CDR3. The genes are TRBV30 and TRBJ1-6; tentatively, D is TRBD1 (5 bases). The CDR3 runs to 15 residues. V gave up 3 bases and J gave up 6 bases, with 15 bases separating them. Germline V CDR1 and CDR2: GTSNPN, SVGIG (reference sequence). The CDR3 loop is CAWSVVRVGNSPLHF. Here the CDR3 DNA reads TGTGCCTGGAGCGTCGTCAGGGTGGGTAATTCACCCCTCCACTTT.

The J gene is TRBJ2-3, the V gene TRBV25-1; tentatively, D is TRBD1 (5 bases). Germline CDR1 is MGHDK and CDR2 is SYGVNS. With 7 bases removed from V and 1 base from J, the gap between germline ends came to 12 bases. The CDR3 has 14 residues. The CDR3, as DNA: TGTGCCAGCACCAAGGGGTCGGGCACAGATACGCAGTATTTT. Amino acid sequence: CASTKGSGTDTQYF.

The CDR3 DNA is TGTGCCAGCAGCCAGGGGGCGACTGGGTCCTATAATTCACCCCTCCACTTT. Residues: CASSQGATGSYNSPLHF. This chain uses TRBV4-2 with TRBJ1-6; D may be TRBD1 (6 bases). V lost 3 bases and J 1 base, leaving 13 bases between the germline ends. Looked up from germline, CDR1 is LGHNA and CDR2 is YNFKEQ. The CDR3 has 17 amino acids.

The chain recombines TRBV11-2 with TRBJ2-7; D unclear. Germline values: CDR1 SGHAT, CDR2 FQNNGV. The CDR3 is 14 residues long. V dropped 5 bases and J dropped 2 bases, with 13 bases sitting between them. This CDR3 reads CASSLTSGTYEQYF. For the CDR3, the DNA is TGTGCCAGCAGCCTAACATCAGGTACCTACGAGCAGTACTTC.

The rearrangement joins TRBV18 to TRBJ1-1; no clear D gene. The germline CDR1 and CDR2 sequences are KGHSH and LQKENI. This CDR3 has 16 amino acids. Trimming shortened V by 3 bases and J by 1 base, and 15 bases separated the two germline ends. CDR3 DNA sequence: TGTGCCAGCTCACCCTCCCCATGGACGGAGAACACTGAAGCTTTCTTT. Translating gives CASSPSPWTENTEAFF.

This clone is a singleton in its sample. The rearrangement links TRBV5-1 to TRBJ1-4; D gene ambiguous. Trimming removed 4 bases from V and 0 bases from J, with 7 bases in between. The CDR3 consists of 14 residues. The germline CDR1 and CDR2 sequences are SGHRS and YFSETQ. CDR3: CASSRTSTNEKLFF. Here the CDR3 DNA reads TGCGCCAGCAGCCGCACTTCAACTAATGAAAAACTGTTTTTT.

The gene calls are TRBV11-2 and TRBJ2-2, with 7 bases fitting TRBD1. CDR1 and CDR2 (germline): SGHAT, FQNNGV. The CDR3 spans 15 residues. With V trimmed by 3 bases and J by 1 base, 2 bases remained unmatched. DNA of the CDR3: TGTGCCAGCAGCTTTAGACAGGGGAACACCGGGGAGCTGTTTTTT. It is translated as CASSFRQGNTGELFF. Full variable domain (outside the CDR3, taken from reference TRBV11-2 and TRBJ2-2): EAGVAQSPRYKIIEKRQSVAFWCNPISGHATLYWYQQILGQGPKLLIQFQNNGVVDDSQLPKDRFSAERLKGVDSTLKIQPAKLEDSAVYLCASSFRQGNTGELFFGEGSRLTVL.

This clone was found a few times. The CDR3, as DNA: TGTGCCAGCAGCTTACGGTTGGGGGCCAAGACCCAGTACTTC. Translation gives CASSLRLGAKTQYF. The chain has TRBV7-8 and TRBJ2-5, with D perhaps matching TRBD1 (6 bases). The CDR3 length is 14 residues. Trimming stripped 2 bases from V and 6 bases from J, with 13 bases between. Germline CDR1 SGHVS, CDR2 FQNEAQ.

As DNA, the CDR3 is TGTGCCAGCAGGAGGACAGGCGGAGTTCCCTCAGATACGCAGTATTTT. This encodes CASRRTGGVPSDTQYF. This chain links TRBV14 with TRBJ2-3; TRBD1 agrees at 7 bases. CDR3 length: 16 amino acids. Trimming removed 6 bases from V and 4 bases from J; junction bases left unmatched: 13. Germline assignment: CDR1 SGHDN and CDR2 FVKESK. The full variable domain, completed using reference TRBV14 and TRBJ2-3, is EAGVTQFPSHSVIEKGQTVTLRCDPISGHDNLYWYRRVMGKEIKFLLHFVKESKQDESGMPNNRFLAERTGGTYSTLKVQPAELEDSGVYFCASRRTGGVPSDTQYFGPGTRLTVL.

The gene calls are TRBV2 and TRBJ2-5; no reliable D call. Between the trimmed V and J ends, which lost 3 bases and 5 bases, there was a span of 4 bases. Germline assignment: CDR1 SNHLY and CDR2 FYNNEI. This CDR3 comprises 11 residues. The CDR3 bases are TGTGCCAGCAGTGAGACGGAGACCCAGTACTTC. Residues: CASSETETQYF.

This clone has a handful of counts. The rearrangement links TRBV19 to TRBJ2-2; 8 bases line up with TRBD1. Germline CDR1 is LNHDA and CDR2 is SQIVND (reference sequence). The V segment lost 5 bases and the J segment 5 bases; nucleotides outside the gene matches: 1. This CDR3 contains 13 residues. In DNA form, the CDR3 reads TGTGCCAGTAGTGGGACAGGAACCGGGGAGCTGTTTTTT. The encoded protein is CASSGTGTGELFF.

This chain joins TRBV5-1 and TRBJ1-5; 8 nucleotides align to TRBD1. The J segment lost 7 bases and the V segment lost 0 bases, leaving 3 bases of the junction unmatched. Germline loops: CDR1 SGHRS, CDR2 YFSETQ. The CDR3 loop spans 14 amino acids. The DNA for the CDR3 is TGCGCCAGCAGCTTGGAACAGGGGGGCCAGCCCCAGCATTTT. It is translated as CASSLEQGGQPQHF.

The J gene is TRBJ2-3, the V gene TRBV6-5; 9 nucleotides align to TRBD2. The ends lost 2 bases at V and 5 bases at J; junction bases unmatched: 5. Germline V CDR1 and CDR2: MNHEY, SVGAGI. The CDR3 spans 15 residues. The CDR3 region has the DNA TGTGCCAGCAGTTACGGGCGGGGGGGCGTAGATACGCAGTATTTT. Protein: CASSYGRGGVDTQYF.

The chain links TRBV7-2 to TRBJ2-2; D not resolved. CDR3 length equals 15 residues. Trimming took 1 base from V and 0 from J, leaving 6 bases between them. CDR1 and CDR2 (germline): SGHTA, FQGNSA. CDR3 sequence (DNA): TGTGCCAGCAGCTTAGGACGGCCGAACACCGGGGAGCTGTTTTTT. This encodes CASSLGRPNTGELFF.

This clone was observed a few times. The chain joins TRBV11-2 to TRBJ2-2, with D unclear. V gave up 5 bases and J gave up 2 bases, with 12 bases separating them. The germline CDR1 and CDR2 sequences are SGHAT and FQNNGV. The CDR3 has 15 residues. The chain's CDR3 is CASSPDRYNTGELFF. The CDR3 region has the DNA TGTGCCAGCAGCCCGGACCGTTATAACACCGGGGAGCTGTTTTTT.

This chain connects TRBV5-3 to TRBJ1-5, with a possible D match to TRBD1 (5 bases). TRBV5-3 is known as an ORF, though its function is uncertain. The V end lost 4 bases, the J end lost 7 bases, and 24 bases lay between the germline ends. The CDR3 has 17 residues. CDR3 in amino acids: CARSGWDPVIHGQPQHF. In nucleotides, the CDR3 is TGTGCCAGAAGCGGCTGGGACCCGGTTATCCATGGGCAGCCCCAGCATTTT.

The chain recombines TRBV25-1 with TRBJ2-7; 8 positions match TRBD1. V lost 2 bases and J lost 1; bases outside the gene matches: 7. This CDR3 region has 16 residues. Germline V gives CDR1 MGHDK, CDR2 SYGVNS. This chain's CDR3 is CASSEGRTGSSYEQYF. The CDR3 DNA is TGTGCCAGCAGTGAAGGGCGGACAGGGAGTTCCTACGAGCAGTACTTC.

The chain combines TRBV5-4 with TRBJ2-1, with D possibly matching TRBD1 (5 bases). Trimming cost V 4 bases and J 10 bases, with 18 bases left between them. The CDR3 is made up of 14 amino acids. Per germline, CDR1 SGHNT and CDR2 YYREEE (reference sequence). The DNA for the CDR3 is TGTGCCAGCAGCGCAGCGACCAGAAGGGGAGAGCAGTTCTTC. It translates to CASSAATRRGEQFF.

The rearrangement joins TRBV6-5 to TRBJ1-2, with 7 nucleotides matching TRBD1. Germline V lookup: CDR1 MNHEY, CDR2 SVGAGI. CDR3 size: 15 residues. With V trimmed by 0 bases and J by 7 bases, 8 bases remained unmatched. The CDR3 nucleotides are TGTGCCAGCAGTTACTCGACCAGGGGGATCGGTGGCTACACCTTC. Its protein is CASSYSTRGIGGYTF.

This sequence joins TRBV5-1 and TRBJ2-1, with D possibly being TRBD2 (6 bases). Trimming left V 0 bases short and J 6 bases short, with 13 bases between. The CDR3 sequence is 15 residues long. Germline CDR1 is SGHRS and CDR2 is YFSETQ. This CDR3 reads CASSLDRGGVNEQFF. The DNA of the CDR3 is TGCGCCAGCAGCTTGGACCGGGGAGGAGTCAATGAGCAGTTCTTC.

This rearrangement joins TRBV6-7 to TRBJ2-7, with 7 bases lining up with TRBD1. TRBV6-7 is assigned to the ORF class and has an uncertain function. This CDR3 is built from 15 residues. V trimming: 4 bases; J trimming: 5 bases; junction bases outside the gene matches: 11. Here the CDR3 DNA reads TGTGCCAGCAGTTCTCCGACAGGGATGTTGAACGAGCAGTACTTC. Translation gives CASSSPTGMLNEQYF.

The V call is TRBV19, the J call TRBJ1-1; TRBD1 agrees at 7 bases. The V gene end was trimmed by 2 bases and the J gene end by 10 bases; junction bases not matched to a gene: 13. CDR1 is LNHDA, CDR2 SQIVND, per germline (reference sequence). CDR3 size: 15 residues. The CDR3 DNA reads as TGTGCCAGTAGTATACGATCCACCGGGACAGCCCTAGCTTTCTTT. This gives the protein CASSIRSTGTALAFF.